The clone carrying this T cell receptor (beta chain) occurred a few times. Its antigen is unidentified. This entry belongs to a study of cytotoxic CD8 clonotypes in ibrutinib-treated CLL. Overall study findings and caveats: Relative to age-matched healthy donors, clonality at baseline was higher, and it tracked circulating CD8+ T-cell counts. The public clonotypes identified were infrequent and showed contraction or stability on treatment.

Sequencing used immunoSEQ multiplex PCR; TCRdb keeps in-frame clones, though not all of them. The repertoire includes 29,000 or so clones, about three quarters of them detected once, and 51% sits in the top ten. The receptor's source is a human donor with chronic lymphocytic leukemia. The material was PBMCs, obtained after 36 months of ibrutinib treatment.

The CDR3 protein is CASSGGPGATKSTDTQYF. The DNA of the CDR3 is TGTGCCAGTAGCGGAGGCCCGGGGGCCACGAAAAGCACAGATACGCAGTATTTT. V gene TRBV19 combines with J gene TRBJ2-3; D is perhaps TRBD1 or TRBD2 (6 bases each). In germline, CDR1 is LNHDA, CDR2 SQIVND (reference sequence). Trimming took off 6 bases at V and 0 bases at J, with 22 bases between the two ends. The CDR3 runs to 18 residues.